Reported below is one T cell receptor beta chain. These data come from a study of shared clonotypes between healthy human individuals. The repertoire was sequenced with immunoSEQ multiplex PCR; TCRdb's copy has only in-frame clones and lacks some. The sample lists about 2.4 million clones, 93% occurring once. CDR3 length: 15 residues. Germline CDR1 reads ENHRY; CDR2 reads SYGVKD. Trimming took 8 bases from V and 1 from J, leaving 16 bases between them. Material: naive CD4+ T cells from PBMCs. Described subset: CD45RA+ positively selected. This receptor was identified in a man between 18 and 35 years old in good health. Some clones in this sample may be carry-over from other donors' samples. The V and J genes are TRBV10-3 and TRBJ2-3; possibly TRBD1 for D (5 bases). For the CDR3, the DNA is TGTGCCATCTCTCCTGCCGCAGGGCGCACAGATACGCAGTATTTT. Translation gives CAISPAAGRTDTQYF.